The rows below give T cell receptor beta chains drawn from one sample of a study of cytomegalovirus exposure and HLA in healthy donors. TCRdb's copy holds only in-frame clones and misses some; the assay was immunoSEQ multiplex PCR. Altogether 140,000 to 150,000 clones are present, around 10% being singletons, with the ten largest covering 1.8%. The material sequenced was PBMCs. These TCRs come from a man aged 50 to 60 in good health and CMV-seronegative. CDR3s include the opening cysteine and the closing phenylalanine or tryptophan. D genes are given only for firm matches. Size tells how often a clone was seen (once, few, many) or the class of an expanded clone, and some rows leave it out.

DNA: TGTGCCAGCAGGGCCGGAGGGGTCAATCAGCCCCAGCATTTT
CDR3: CASRAGGVNQPQHF
V: TRBV6-5
J: TRBJ1-5
D: NA
size: few

DNA: TGTGCCAGCAGTGACTCCTTGCGGGCGGAATACAATGAGCAGTTCTTC
CDR3: CASSDSLRAEYNEQFF
V: TRBV6-4
J: TRBJ2-1
D: NA
size: NA

DNA: TGTGCCAGCAGCTGGACAGTCTCTGGAAACACCATATATTTT
CDR3: CASSWTVSGNTIYF
V: TRBV7-6
J: TRBJ1-3
D: NA
size: NA

DNA: TGCGCCAGCAGTCGGGACTTCTACAATGAGCAGTTCTTC
CDR3: CASSRDFYNEQFF
V: TRBV10-1
J: TRBJ2-1
D: NA
size: NA

DNA: TGTGCCAGCAGCCAACGACCGGGATCAGCTGAAGCTTTCTTT
CDR3: CASSQRPGSAEAFF
V: TRBV7-2
J: TRBJ1-1
D: NA
size: few

DNA: TGTGCCAGCAGCATGGGACAGGGGAGAATTGATGGCTACACCTTC
CDR3: CASSMGQGRIDGYTF
V: TRBV5-8
J: TRBJ1-2
D: TRBD1
size: NA

DNA: TGTGCCAGCAGCAAAGAGGGAGGCGCAACTAATGAAAAACTGTTTTTT
CDR3: CASSKEGGATNEKLFF
V: TRBV7-9
J: TRBJ1-4
D: NA
size: few

DNA: TGTGCCACCCAGGGGGCGCGGGGCTACACCTTC
CDR3: CATQGARGYTF
V: TRBV6-6
J: TRBJ1-2
D: TRBD1
size: few

DNA: TGTGCCAGCTTAACCGGGACAGGGGGCCTGAACTCTGGGGCCAACGTCCTGACTTTC
CDR3: CASLTGTGGLNSGANVLTF
V: TRBV18
J: TRBJ2-6
D: TRBD1
size: few

DNA: TGTGCCAGCAGCTTGAGCGAGCAGTTCTTC
CDR3: CASSLSEQFF
V: TRBV2
J: TRBJ2-1
D: NA
size: few

DNA: TGCGCCAGCAGCCAGGAGACTCAGTCAACCGGGGAGCTGTTTTTT
CDR3: CASSQETQSTGELFF
V: TRBV4-1
J: TRBJ2-2
D: NA
size: NA

DNA: TGTGCCAGCTCCGGACAGCCGAGCTCCTATAATTCACCCCTCCACTTT
CDR3: CASSGQPSSYNSPLHF
V: TRBV18
J: TRBJ1-6
D: NA
size: NA

DNA: TGCGCCAGCAGCACCGGGACTAGCGGGGGTCAAGAGACCCAGTACTTC
CDR3: CASSTGTSGGQETQYF
V: TRBV5-1
J: TRBJ2-5
D: TRBD2
size: NA

DNA: TGTGCCAGCAGCGCGACAGGGAGGACTCTAAACTCTGGGGCCAACGTCCTGACTTTC
CDR3: CASSATGRTLNSGANVLTF
V: TRBV9
J: TRBJ2-6
D: NA
size: NA

DNA: TGTGCCAGCAGTGAATTGGGGGCTGATCAGCCTCAGCATTTT
CDR3: CASSELGADQPQHF
V: TRBV25-1
J: TRBJ1-5
D: NA
size: NA

DNA: TGTGCCAGCAGCTCTACCTCCTCCTCACCCCTCCACTTT
CDR3: CASSSTSSSPLHF
V: TRBV11-3
J: TRBJ1-6
D: NA
size: few

DNA: TGTGCCAGCAGTCCCCCAGGGGGCCATTCACCCCTCCACTTT
CDR3: CASSPPGGHSPLHF
V: TRBV27
J: TRBJ1-6
D: TRBD1
size: NA

DNA: TGTGCCAGCAGTTTTCGACAGGGGTTCGGGGGCTACACCTTC
CDR3: CASSFRQGFGGYTF
V: TRBV28
J: TRBJ1-2
D: TRBD1
size: NA

DNA: TGTGCCAGCAGCAGCAGGGTCTCCTACGAGCAGTACTTC
CDR3: CASSSRVSYEQYF
V: TRBV21-1
J: TRBJ2-7
D: NA
size: NA

DNA: TGTGCCAGTAGTGGGCAAGGTGGGAATTCACCCCTCCACTTT
CDR3: CASSGQGGNSPLHF
V: TRBV19
J: TRBJ1-6
D: NA
size: few

DNA: TGTGCCAGCAGCACCAGAGGCTTGAACACTGAAGCTTTCTTT
CDR3: CASSTRGLNTEAFF
V: TRBV7-2
J: TRBJ1-1
D: NA
size: NA

DNA: TGTGCCAGCAGCGTAGATATAATCCAAGAGACCCAGTACTTC
CDR3: CASSVDIIQETQYF
V: TRBV9
J: TRBJ2-5
D: NA
size: NA

DNA: TGTGCCAGCATCCCCGGGACAGCCACCTACGAGCAGTACTTC
CDR3: CASIPGTATYEQYF
V: TRBV6-1
J: TRBJ2-7
D: TRBD1
size: NA

DNA: TGTGCCTGGAGTAGCGGGAGCGTCACCGGGGAGCTGTTTTTT
CDR3: CAWSSGSVTGELFF
V: TRBV30
J: TRBJ2-2
D: TRBD2
size: few

DNA: TGTGCCAGCAGAACTAGCGGGAGGGGTGAGCAGTACTTC
CDR3: CASRTSGRGEQYF
V: TRBV28
J: TRBJ2-7
D: TRBD2
size: few

DNA: TGTGCCTGGTCGATCGGGTCCGGGGAGCTGTTTTTT
CDR3: CAWSIGSGELFF
V: TRBV30
J: TRBJ2-2
D: NA
size: NA

DNA: TGTGCCAGTAGGCCGCTGGGAGGGGAAAAAGCTTTCTTT
CDR3: CASRPLGGEKAFF
V: TRBV19
J: TRBJ1-1
D: NA
size: many

DNA: TGTGCCAGCAGCCAATCTTCGGGGGTCTCCTACAATGAGCAGTTCTTC
CDR3: CASSQSSGVSYNEQFF
V: TRBV7-3
J: TRBJ2-1
D: NA
size: NA

DNA: TGTGCCAGCAGCGTAGGCCCAGCGGGAGGGCCAGAAGAGACCCAGTACTTC
CDR3: CASSVGPAGGPEETQYF
V: TRBV9
J: TRBJ2-5
D: TRBD2
size: few

DNA: TGCGCCAGCAGTGAGTCTCCAGGGGGCACTGAAGCTTTCTTT
CDR3: CASSESPGGTEAFF
V: TRBV10-2
J: TRBJ1-1
D: TRBD1
size: few

DNA: TGTGCCAGCTCACCACCCCAGTACGAGGAGGTCACAGATACGCAGTATTTT
CDR3: CASSPPQYEEVTDTQYF
V: TRBV18
J: TRBJ2-3
D: NA
size: NA

DNA: TGTGCCAGCAGCATTCGGGGAAGTGAGCAGTTCTTC
CDR3: CASSIRGSEQFF
V: TRBV9
J: TRBJ2-1
D: NA
size: NA

DNA: TGTGCCAGCAGCTCCACCGGGTCCGGGACTGAAGCTTTCTTT
CDR3: CASSSTGSGTEAFF
V: TRBV7-8
J: TRBJ1-1
D: NA
size: few

DNA: TGTGCCAGCAGCCAAGTCGAGAGCAGCGGGGGAGTAGATACGCAGTATTTT
CDR3: CASSQVESSGGVDTQYF
V: TRBV4-2
J: TRBJ2-3
D: TRBD2
size: few

DNA: TGTGCCAGCAGCCAAGATCGGGCGGGGGACTACGAGCAGTACTTC
CDR3: CASSQDRAGDYEQYF
V: TRBV4-2
J: TRBJ2-7
D: TRBD2
size: few

DNA: TGTGCCTGGAGTGTACAGCGGGGAAGCTCCTACGAGCAGTACTTC
CDR3: CAWSVQRGSSYEQYF
V: TRBV30
J: TRBJ2-7
D: TRBD2
size: few

DNA: TGTGCCAGCAGCCGTGACAACATGAACACTGAAGCTTTCTTT
CDR3: CASSRDNMNTEAFF
V: TRBV5-6
J: TRBJ1-1
D: NA
size: few

DNA: TGTGCCAGCAGGTTGGGACAGGGGTATGGCTACACCTTC
CDR3: CASRLGQGYGYTF
V: TRBV9
J: TRBJ1-2
D: TRBD1
size: few

DNA: TGTGCCAGCAGCTTCGGGGGAGACACCGGGGAGCTGTTTTTT
CDR3: CASSFGGDTGELFF
V: TRBV7-9
J: TRBJ2-2
D: NA
size: NA

DNA: TGTGCCAGCAGTTTTACAGAATACAGCAATCAGCCCCAGCATTTT
CDR3: CASSFTEYSNQPQHF
V: TRBV2
J: TRBJ1-5
D: NA
size: NA

DNA: TGCGCCAGCAGTGGTGCACTCACAGATACGCAGTATTTT
CDR3: CASSGALTDTQYF
V: TRBV10-1
J: TRBJ2-3
D: NA
size: few

DNA: TGTGCCTGGAGTGGACCTCGAGGCGGCTCCTACGAGCAGTACTTC
CDR3: CAWSGPRGGSYEQYF
V: TRBV30
J: TRBJ2-7
D: NA
size: few

DNA: TGCGCCAGCGGCCCAAGACTTGACCAAGAGACCCAGTACTTC
CDR3: CASGPRLDQETQYF
V: TRBV5-1
J: TRBJ2-5
D: NA
size: NA

DNA: TGTGCCAGCAGTTCACCGGGAGAGACCCAGTACTTC
CDR3: CASSSPGETQYF
V: TRBV6-5
J: TRBJ2-5
D: NA
size: many

DNA: TGTGCCTGGAGTAGGAGAGGAGGGGGCAATCAGCCCCAGCATTTT
CDR3: CAWSRRGGGNQPQHF
V: TRBV30
J: TRBJ1-5
D: NA
size: NA

DNA: TGCAGCGTCCGGACAGACCCCTACGAGCAGTACTTC
CDR3: CSVRTDPYEQYF
V: TRBV29-1
J: TRBJ2-7
D: NA
size: few

DNA: TGCGCCAGCAGCGAGACGAGGAATCAGCCCCAGCATTTT
CDR3: CASSETRNQPQHF
V: TRBV5-1
J: TRBJ1-5
D: NA
size: few

DNA: TGTGCCAGCAGCCCCTTTGGGCGGGGGAACACCGGGGAGCTGTTTTTT
CDR3: CASSPFGRGNTGELFF
V: TRBV7-9
J: TRBJ2-2
D: NA
size: NA

DNA: TGCGCCAGCAGCTTGGCGCGCACCGGGGAGCTGTTTTTT
CDR3: CASSLARTGELFF
V: TRBV5-1
J: TRBJ2-2
D: NA
size: few

DNA: TGTGCCAGCCTCCTGACTAGCGGGGGGGCGCAGACCCAGTACTTC
CDR3: CASLLTSGGAQTQYF
V: TRBV18
J: TRBJ2-5
D: TRBD2
size: NA

DNA: TGTGCCAGTAGTATTAGCGGGAGTTACAATGAGCAGTTCTTC
CDR3: CASSISGSYNEQFF
V: TRBV19
J: TRBJ2-1
D: TRBD2
size: few

DNA: TGCGCCAGCAGCCCTCTTACACGGACAGGGGTCAACACCGGGGAGCTGTTTTTT
CDR3: CASSPLTRTGVNTGELFF
V: TRBV5-1
J: TRBJ2-2
D: TRBD1
size: few

DNA: TGCAGCGACGCGGAGACTAGCACAGATACGCAGTATTTT
CDR3: CSDAETSTDTQYF
V: TRBV29-1
J: TRBJ2-3
D: NA
size: few

DNA: TGCGCCAGCAGCCCCAAGCTAGGGGAAAACTATGGCTACACCTTC
CDR3: CASSPKLGENYGYTF
V: TRBV4-1
J: TRBJ1-2
D: NA
size: few

DNA: TGCGCCAGCAGTGTGGGCGGGGGGAGCTCCTACAATGAGCAGTTCTTC
CDR3: CASSVGGGSSYNEQFF
V: TRBV10-2
J: TRBJ2-1
D: TRBD2
size: NA